This entry features one T cell receptor (beta chain) sequence. The data belong to a study of blood T cell repertoires in COVID-19. Clones were sequenced by immunoSEQ multiplex PCR, and TCRdb holds only the in-frame ones, with some missing. The table lists some 100,000 clones, around nine tenths of them singletons. Germline CDR1 KGHSH, CDR2 LQKENI. Trimming stripped 3 bases from V and 1 base from J, with 13 bases between. The CDR3 runs to 16 residues. Sequencing was carried out using peripheral blood. The source is a man aged 45 to 65 with acute or convalescent COVID-19. The chain is built from TRBV18 and TRBJ2-4; tentative D call: TRBD1 (5 bases). The CDR3 is CASSPGQLMAKNIQYF. CDR3 nucleotides: TGTGCCAGCTCACCGGGGCAGTTAATGGCCAAAAACATTCAGTACTTC.